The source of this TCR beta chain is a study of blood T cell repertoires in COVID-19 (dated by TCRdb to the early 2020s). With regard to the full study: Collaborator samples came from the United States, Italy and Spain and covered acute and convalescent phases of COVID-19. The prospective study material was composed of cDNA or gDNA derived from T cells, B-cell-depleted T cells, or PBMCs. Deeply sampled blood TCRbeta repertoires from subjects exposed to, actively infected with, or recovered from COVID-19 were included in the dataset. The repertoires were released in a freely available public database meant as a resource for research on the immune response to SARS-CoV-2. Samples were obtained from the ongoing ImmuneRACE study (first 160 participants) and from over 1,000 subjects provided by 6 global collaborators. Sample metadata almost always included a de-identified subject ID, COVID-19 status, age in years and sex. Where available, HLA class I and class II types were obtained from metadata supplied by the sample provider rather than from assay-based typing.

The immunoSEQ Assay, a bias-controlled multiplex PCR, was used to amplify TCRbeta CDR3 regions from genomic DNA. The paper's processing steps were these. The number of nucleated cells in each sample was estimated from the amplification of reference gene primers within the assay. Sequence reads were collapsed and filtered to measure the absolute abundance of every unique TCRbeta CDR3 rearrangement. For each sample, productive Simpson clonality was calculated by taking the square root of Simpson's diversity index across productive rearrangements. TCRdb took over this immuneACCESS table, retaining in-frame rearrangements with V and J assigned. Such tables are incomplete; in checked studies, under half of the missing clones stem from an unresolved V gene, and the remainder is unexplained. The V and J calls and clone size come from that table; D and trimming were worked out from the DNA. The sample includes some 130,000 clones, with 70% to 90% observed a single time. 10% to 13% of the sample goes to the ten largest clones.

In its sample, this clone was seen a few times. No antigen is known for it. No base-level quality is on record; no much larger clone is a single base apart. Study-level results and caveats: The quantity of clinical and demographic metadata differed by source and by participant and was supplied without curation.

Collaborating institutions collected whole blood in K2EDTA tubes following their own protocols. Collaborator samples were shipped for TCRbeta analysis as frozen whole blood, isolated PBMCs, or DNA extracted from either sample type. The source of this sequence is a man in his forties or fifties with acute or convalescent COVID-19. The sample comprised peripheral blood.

CDR3 region: CASSDGRGNQPQHF. The base sequence is TGCGCCAGCAGCGATGGGAGGGGCAATCAGCCCCAGCATTTT. The chain employs TRBV5-1 and TRBJ1-5; the D gene remains uncertain. The CDR3 spans 14 residues, from the cysteine through the phenylalanine. The read is trimmed to its CDR3 DNA, 42 bases read in frame from base 1. CDR1 SGHRS and CDR2 YFSETQ are derived from the germline V gene. At the junction V is shortened by 4 bases and J by 2 bases, with 10 bases in between.